These 5 T cell receptor beta chains came from one sample sequenced in a study of spatial heterogeneity in lung cancer. TCRdb reanalysed the 5' RACE reads using MiXCR and keeps one entry per CDR3 protein. The table records some 100,000 distinct CDR3 sequences, roughly 8.7% of them present only once. The time point here: sample taken at primary tumor resection. Researchers sequenced whole RNA taken from tumor, nontumor lung or frozen PBMC without sorting. The starting material was PBMCs, obtained at surgery. All receptors come from a male donor with early-stage non-small cell lung cancer.

This clonotype was found many times. This chain connects TRBV3-1 to TRBJ2-2; 9 bases align to TRBD1. Germline-derived CDR1 and CDR2 are LGHDT and YNNKEL (reference sequence). The ends lost 0 bases at V and 5 bases at J; junction bases unmatched: 7. This CDR3 is built from 17 residues. CDR3 DNA sequence: TGTGCCAGCAGCCAAGATAGTTGGGACAGGGATACCGGGGAGCTGTTTTTT. Amino acids: CASSQDSWDRDTGELFF.

This chain connects TRBV3-1 to TRBJ2-1; 9 positions agree with TRBD2. Germline CDR1 is LGHDT and CDR2 is YNNKEL (reference sequence). This CDR3 has 14 residues. After removal of 5 bases from V and 5 bases from J, the junction contained 4 bases not matched to a gene. The CDR3 DNA reads TGTGCCAGCAGCGAGGGACTAGCTCACAATGAGCAGTTCTTC. Protein: CASSEGLAHNEQFF.

This clonotype occurred a few times. The gene calls are TRBV7-2 and TRBJ1-2; D is unclear. CDR1 and CDR2 (germline): SGHTA, FQGNSA. The V end was cut by 3 bases, the J end by 8 bases, with 10 bases between. The CDR3 has 12 amino acids. This CDR3 is CASSFDRLGYTF. CDR3 DNA sequence: TGTGCCAGCAGCTTCGATAGATTAGGCTACACCTTC.

This clonotype was observed a few times. V and J are TRBV20-1 and TRBJ1-2, with unresolved D. This CDR3 has 15 residues. Deletions cut 4 bases from V and 4 bases from J, with 19 bases between. Germline assignment: CDR1 DFQATT and CDR2 SNEGSKA (reference sequence). CDR3 sequence reads: CSATDPLNVLYGYTF. The CDR3 DNA follows: TGCAGTGCTACGGACCCACTCAACGTCCTCTATGGCTACACCTTC.

This clonotype appeared a single time. This sequence joins TRBV6-2 or TRBV6-3 and TRBJ2-3, with a possible D match to TRBD2 (5 bases). With 2 bases removed from V and 5 bases from J, the gap between germline ends came to 11 bases. CDR1 MNHEY and CDR2 SVGEGT come from the germline V gene. CDR3 length: 14 amino acids. The CDR3 DNA reads TGTGCCAGCAGTTACAGTACGAGCGGAGATACGCAGTATTTT. Translating gives CASSYSTSGDTQYF.